Presented here are 23 T cell receptor beta chains from one specimen sequenced in a study of CD8+ T cells in alopecia areata (dated by TCRdb to between 2017 and 2018). The library came from the immunoSEQ multiplex PCR assay. RNA was extracted from all samples and reverse transcribed into cDNA, which served as template for TCR sequencing. TCRdb's version of the immuneACCESS table is confined to in-frame rearrangements and falls short of the full clone set. An unresolved V gene accounts for under half of the shortfall where checked; the remainder is of unknown origin. In all, the sample holds 100,000 to 150,000 clones, and 50% to 60% of those were seen once. Less than 5.5% of the sample is in the top ten clones. The time point label of this sample denotes: baseline before oral tofacitinib. This sample comprised CD4+ T cells sorted from blood, obtained at week 0. The origin of the receptors is a human donor with alopecia areata.

This chain connects TRBV7-8 to TRBJ2-1; 7 nucleotides align to TRBD2. Trimming took 1 base from V and 4 from J; bases not matched to a gene: 4. This CDR3 is built from 15 residues. CDR1 SGHVS and CDR2 FQNEAQ come from the germline V gene. CDR3: CASSLVLADYNEQFF. In DNA form, the CDR3 reads TGTGCCAGCAGCTTAGTCCTAGCGGATTACAATGAGCAGTTCTTC.

This clone has more than one count but fewer than ten. J is TRBJ1-5 and V is TRBV7-2; D gene ambiguous. Germline CDR1 SGHTA, CDR2 FQGNSA. V shed 2 bases and J shed 6 bases, with 11 bases lying between them. The CDR3 covers 14 residues. The CDR3 is CASSLSRSSQPQHF. The CDR3 nucleotides are TGTGCCAGCAGCTTATCACGGAGTAGTCAGCCCCAGCATTTT.

This clone was observed a few times. The J gene is TRBJ2-2, the V gene TRBV4-3; D may be TRBD2 (5 bases). In germline, CDR1 is LGHNA, CDR2 YSLEER. The CDR3 sequence is 16 residues long. Trimming stripped 0 bases from V and 1 base from J, with 9 bases between. The chain's CDR3 is CASSQDPGRNTGELFF. CDR3 sequence (DNA): TGCGCCAGCAGCCAAGACCCGGGGAGGAACACCGGGGAGCTGTTTTTT.

The rearrangement links TRBV15 to TRBJ2-7; 9 bases are shared with TRBD2. Germline CDR1 LNHNV, CDR2 YYDKDF (reference sequence). V lost 4 bases and J lost 3; bases outside the gene matches: 7. The CDR3 length is 15 residues. The DNA of the CDR3 is TGTGCCACCAGCACCGGGACTAGCTCTCACTACGAGCAGTACTTC. Translated: CATSTGTSSHYEQYF.

This clone appeared a single time. V gene TRBV19 combines with J gene TRBJ1-5; no reliable D call. The CDR3 is made up of 14 amino acids. Trimming took off 5 bases at V and 5 bases at J, with 13 bases between the two ends. Germline V gene lookup returns CDR1 LNHDA and CDR2 SQIVND (reference sequence). The CDR3 DNA reads TGTGCCAGTAGTCCAGTTAGGAAGGATCAGCCCCAGCATTTT. Amino acid sequence: CASSPVRKDQPQHF. Drawing the rest from reference TRBV19 and TRBJ1-5, the complete variable domain is DGGITQSPKYLFRKEGQNVTLSCEQNLNHDAMYWYRQDPGQGLRLIYYSQIVNDFQKGDIAEGYSVSREKKESFPLTVTSAQKNPTAFYLCASSPVRKDQPQHFGDGTRLSIL.

The chain is built from TRBV30 and TRBJ1-1, with D unresolved. The V end lost 2 bases, the J end lost 2 bases, and 15 bases lay between the germline ends. In germline, CDR1 is GTSNPN, CDR2 SVGIG (reference sequence). This CDR3 is built from 15 residues. The CDR3 bases are TGTGCCTGGAGTCCTCGCCTGCTCCTTAACACTGAAGCTTTCTTT. Translation: CAWSPRLLLNTEAFF. The full variable domain, its missing parts supplied by reference TRBV30 and TRBJ1-1, is SQTIHQWPATLVQPVGSPLSLECTVEGTSNPNLYWYRQAAGRGLQLLFYSVGIGQISSEVPQNLSASRPQDRQFILSSKKLLLSDSGFYLCAWSPRLLLNTEAFFGQGTRLTVV.

The CDR3, as DNA: TGCGCCAGCAGCTTGGGTGGACAGGGAGGGAACACTGAAGCTTTCTTT. It specifies CASSLGGQGGNTEAFF. The genes are TRBV5-1 and TRBJ1-1; TRBD1 matches 8 bases. The CDR3 totals 16 residues. Germline lookup yields CDR1 SGHRS and CDR2 YFSETQ. The junction had 5 bases not matched to a gene; V was cut back by 0 bases and J by 1 base.

The chain uses TRBV4-2 and TRBJ2-3; D remains unclear. V was shortened by 5 bases and J by 2 bases, with 2 bases between the two germline ends. The CDR3 has 11 residues. The V gene's germline CDR1 is LGHNA and CDR2 YNFKEQ. CDR3 nucleotides: TGTGCCAGCAGCTACACAGATACGCAGTATTTT. This sequence encodes CASSYTDTQYF.

The chain carries TRBV9 and TRBJ2-1; TRBD1 might be the D (6 bases). The V gene's germline CDR1 is SGDLS and CDR2 YYNGEE. The CDR3 is 13 residues long. V was trimmed by 6 bases and J by 1 base, leaving 8 bases between them. CDR3 loop: CASTRGSYNEQFF. The CDR3 bases are TGTGCCAGCACCAGGGGTTCCTACAATGAGCAGTTCTTC.

This chain links TRBV29-1 with TRBJ2-1; 12 bases are shared with TRBD2. Germline-derived CDR1 and CDR2 are SQVTM and ANQGSEA. The CDR3 is 14 amino acids. Trimming at V came to 5 bases and at J to 3 bases, leaving 2 bases not matched to a gene. The CDR3 sequence: CSVKTSGSYNEQFF. CDR3 coding DNA: TGCAGCGTTAAGACTAGCGGGAGCTACAATGAGCAGTTCTTC.

V and J are TRBV7-8 and TRBJ1-1; D remains ambiguous. Germline V gene lookup returns CDR1 SGHVS and CDR2 FQNEAQ. The CDR3 consists of 13 residues. Trimming took 0 bases from V and 1 from J, leaving 3 bases between them. CDR3 DNA: TGTGCCAGCAGCTTAGCCGAGAACACTGAAGCTTTCTTT. Its translation is CASSLAENTEAFF.

In its sample, this clone was seen a few times. The chain recombines TRBV7-2 with TRBJ2-7; no definite D call. V was cut by 1 base and J by 6 bases, with 10 bases left in between. Germline-derived CDR1 and CDR2 are SGHTA and FQGNSA. The CDR3 has 13 amino acids. CDR3 in amino acids: CASSLEVEFEQYF. The CDR3 DNA follows: TGTGCCAGCAGCTTAGAGGTCGAGTTCGAGCAGTACTTC.

This clone appeared a few times. The chain recombines TRBV27 with TRBJ2-7; the match to TRBD2 covers 10 bases. Germline CDR1 MNHEY, CDR2 SMNVEV (reference sequence). The CDR3 extends over 20 amino acids. V was clipped by 0 bases and J by 3 bases; unmatched bases: 17. CDR3 sequence (DNA): TGTGCCAGCAGTTTATCTCCCGCAAACCCGCTAGCGGGAGAGTTCTACGAGCAGTACTTC. Translating gives CASSLSPANPLAGEFYEQYF.

V is TRBV27 and J is TRBJ1-1; possibly TRBD1 for D (6 bases). Germline V gene lookup returns CDR1 MNHEY and CDR2 SMNVEV (reference sequence). Trimming left V 8 bases short and J 0 bases short, with 13 bases between. The CDR3 runs to 14 residues. CDR3: CASRTGALNTEAFF. The DNA for the CDR3 is TGTGCCAGCCGCACGGGGGCCCTGAACACTGAAGCTTTCTTT.

This chain connects TRBV18 to TRBJ1-4, with D uncertain. The V end lost 0 bases, the J end lost 0 bases, and 8 bases lay between the germline ends. This CDR3 is built from 16 residues. Looked up from germline, CDR1 is KGHSH and CDR2 is LQKENI. CDR3 DNA sequence: TGTGCCAGCTCACCACCTATCAGAGCAACTAATGAAAAACTGTTTTTT. This translates into CASSPPIRATNEKLFF.

J is TRBJ1-1 and V is TRBV18, with 7 bases identical to TRBD1. The CDR3 totals 13 residues. The V gene end was trimmed by 2 bases and the J gene end by 6 bases; junction bases not matched to a gene: 3. Looked up from germline, CDR1 is KGHSH and CDR2 is LQKENI. CDR3 residues: CASSPLGQPEAFF. CDR3 DNA: TGTGCCAGCTCACCATTGGGACAGCCTGAAGCTTTCTTT.

The V and J genes are TRBV29-1 and TRBJ1-1; D gene ambiguous. The CDR3 is 12 residues long. V lost 6 bases, J lost 2 bases, and 10 bases lay in between. Germline lookup yields CDR1 SQVTM and CDR2 ANQGSEA. The DNA for the CDR3 is TGCAGCGTGCTACCTAGTAACACTGAAGCTTTCTTT. Encoded protein: CSVLPSNTEAFF.

This rearrangement joins TRBV5-5 to TRBJ2-1; 11 bases are shared with TRBD2. Germline lookup yields CDR1 SGHKS and CDR2 YYEKEE (reference sequence). The CDR3 is 16 residues long. Losses at the gene ends were 4 bases for V and 2 bases for J; bases not matched to a gene: 5. CDR3 region: CASSGQGLAAYNEQFF. The DNA of the CDR3 is TGTGCCAGCAGCGGGCAGGGACTAGCGGCCTACAATGAGCAGTTCTTC.

The chain carries TRBV15 and TRBJ1-6; D uncertain. V was shortened by 0 bases and J by 7 bases, with 16 bases between the two germline ends. The CDR3 covers 17 residues. CDR1 LNHNV and CDR2 YYDKDF come from the germline V gene (reference sequence). The CDR3 bases are TGTGCCACCAGCAGAGAGAAAACAGCCCGTGGAAATTCACCCCTCCACTTT. Translating gives CATSREKTARGNSPLHF.

A few counts support this clone. This chain links TRBV7-2 with TRBJ1-1, with D maybe TRBD1 (5 bases). Per germline, CDR1 SGHTA and CDR2 FQGNSA. With 4 bases removed from V and 8 bases from J, the gap between germline ends came to 11 bases. CDR3 length: 12 residues. The CDR3 DNA reads TGTGCCAGCAGCTGGCCGGGGCCAGAAGCTTTCTTT. It is translated as CASSWPGPEAFF.

The chain couples TRBV15 to TRBJ1-1; D perhaps matches TRBD1 (5 bases). Looked up from germline, CDR1 is LNHNV and CDR2 is YYDKDF (reference sequence). The V gene lost 0 bases and the J gene lost 3 bases, with 8 bases spanning the gap. The CDR3 has 14 amino acids. CDR3 protein: CATSRDVGDTEAFF. In nucleotides, the CDR3 is TGTGCCACCAGCAGAGATGTGGGGGACACTGAAGCTTTCTTT.

The chain employs TRBV2 and TRBJ2-6, with a tentative D call TRBD2 (5 bases). The CDR3 covers 14 residues. V lost 7 bases to trimming and J lost 0 bases, with 7 bases between them. Germline assignment: CDR1 SNHLY and CDR2 FYNNEI. The CDR3 spells CASKGSSGANVLTF. The DNA of the CDR3 is TGTGCCAGCAAAGGGAGCTCTGGGGCCAACGTCCTGACTTTC.

The chain links TRBV6-1 to TRBJ1-5; no clear D gene. The CDR3 has 13 amino acids. Germline lookup yields CDR1 MNHNS and CDR2 SASEGT. V was cut by 4 bases and J by 0 bases, with 4 bases left in between. The CDR3, as DNA: TGTGCCAGCAGTGGCGATAGCAATCAGCCCCAGCATTTT. This gives the protein CASSGDSNQPQHF.